This passage covers 6 T cell receptor beta chains from one sample sequenced in a study of Ad26.COV2.S vaccination and SARS-CoV-2 variants. The method was immunoSEQ multiplex PCR; TCRdb's version includes in-frame clones alone and lacks a portion of them. Of roughly 500,000 clones listed, roughly 87% are singletons. Noted treatment: about 20 received Ad26.COV2.S at low or high dose, single or two shots; about five received placebo; per-sample allocation not given. Vaccine and placebo recipients were sampled on day 63 after the first injection. Sequencing used peripheral blood, obtained in a trial of Ad26.COV2.S vaccine versus placebo. The receptor set was obtained from a person aged 18-60 years who received the Ad26.COV2.S COVID-19 vaccine or a placebo.

The chain joins TRBV7-9 to TRBJ1-1, with a weak D call TRBD1 (6 bases). V dropped 2 bases and J dropped 9 bases, with 7 bases sitting between them. The CDR3 spans 11 residues. Germline CDR1 SEHNR, CDR2 FQNEAQ (reference sequence). The CDR3 region has the DNA TGTGCCAGCAGCTTACAGGGGAAAGCTTTCTTT. This codes for CASSLQGKAFF.

The chain is built from TRBV18 and TRBJ2-1; 8 bases map to TRBD2. With V trimmed by 3 bases and J by 6 bases, 10 bases remained unmatched. The length of the CDR3 is 16 residues. Germline CDR1 reads KGHSH; CDR2 reads LQKENI. The CDR3 is CASSPTTPAGGNEQFF. DNA of the CDR3: TGTGCCAGCTCACCTACTACCCCGGCGGGGGGCAATGAGCAGTTCTTC.

The J gene is TRBJ2-1, the V gene TRBV11-2; 13 bases line up with TRBD2. This CDR3 contains 19 residues. Germline V gene lookup returns CDR1 SGHAT and CDR2 FQNNGV. V lost 5 bases, J lost 6 bases, and 16 bases stayed unmatched. The CDR3 nucleotides are TGTGCCAGCAGCCTTCCCGCGGGAGGACTAGCGGGAGTTGGCAATGAGCAGTTCTTC. It translates to CASSLPAGGLAGVGNEQFF. Together with reference TRBV11-2 and TRBJ2-1, the CDR3 gives the full variable domain: EAGVAQSPRYKIIEKRQSVAFWCNPISGHATLYWYQQILGQGPKLLIQFQNNGVVDDSQLPKDRFSAERLKGVDSTLKIQPAKLEDSAVYLCASSLPAGGLAGVGNEQFFGPGTRLTVL.

This clone was counted once. The V gene is TRBV5-8, the J gene TRBJ1-3, with a possible D match to TRBD1 (5 bases). The CDR3 length is 12 residues. CDR1 SGHTS and CDR2 YDEGEE come from the germline V gene. V lost 5 bases to trimming and J lost 9 bases, with 12 bases between them. CDR3 nucleotides: TGTGCCAGCAGTTTCGGGACGTCCACCATATATTTT. As protein: CASSFGTSTIYF. Variable domain in full (rest from reference TRBV5-8 and TRBJ1-3): EAGVTQSPTHLIKTRGQQATLRCSPISGHTSVYWYQQALGLGLQFLLWYDEGEERNRGNFPPRFSGRQFPNYSSELNVNALELEDSALYLCASSFGTSTIYFGEGSWLTVV.

A remark on this clone: Other DNA sequences in the sample encode the same CDR3. This chain links TRBV2 with TRBJ2-7; D unresolved. This CDR3 contains 13 residues. Deletions cut 2 bases from V and 6 bases from J, with 11 bases between. The germline V gene has CDR1 SNHLY and CDR2 FYNNEI. The CDR3 sequence: CASSETGVGEQYF. CDR3 DNA: TGTGCCAGCAGTGAAACTGGGGTTGGCGAGCAGTACTTC.

This chain connects TRBV23-1 to TRBJ1-5, with D uncertain. TRBV23-1 is an ORF, with its function uncertain. The V gene lost 7 bases and the J gene lost 5 bases, with 6 bases spanning the gap. This CDR3 is 11 amino acids long. CDR3 in amino acids: CASIRDQPQHF. The CDR3 coding sequence is TGCGCCAGCATTAGGGATCAGCCCCAGCATTTT.